Sequencing of this T cell receptor beta chain was carried out in a study of T cell responses to AZD1222 COVID-19 vaccine. Notes on the study in general: Unmutated variant regions are reportedly targeted by nearly half of spike-specific TCRs. Regions 160-218 and 743-854 held dominance among vaccine-associated CD4 TCRs, which spanned spike.

V was pared by 6 bases and J by 2 bases, with 13 bases between. The length of the CDR3 is 14 residues. Germline CDR1 and CDR2: SNHLY and FYNNEI. Points on this clone: Its specificity is not known.

TCRdb's table, derived via immunoSEQ multiplex PCR, lists solely in-frame clones and lacks some. The data show 100,000 to 150,000 clones, with approximately 91% seen just once and around 1% held by the top ten. The sample consisted of peripheral blood, taken 28 days after the second AZD1222 dose. The genes are TRBV2 and TRBJ1-1, with TRBD1 as a possible D gene (6 bases). The TCR originated in an adult who received the AZD1222 COVID-19 vaccine. The CDR3 bases are TGTGCCAGCAGGGGACAACCGGGAAACACTGAAGCTTTCTTT. This sequence encodes CASRGQPGNTEAFF.